These T cell receptor beta chains were read from a single sample in a study of T cells after yellow fever vaccination. TCRdb analysed the 5' RACE reads with MiXCR anew, one entry per CDR3 protein. The sample consists of approximately 610,000 distinct CDR3 sequences, around 17% of them appearing once. The sequencing used PBMCs, collected roughly 5 days after the first yellow fever vaccination. The receptors were sampled from a man between 18 and 29 years old who received the YFV17D yellow fever vaccine. Each CDR3 is given with its conserved first and last residue. A D gene is named only where the DNA matches it firmly. Size is omitted from some rows. Given values are once, few, many or a class for expanded clones.

V	size	D	J	CDR3	DNA
TRBV7-2	-	-	TRBJ2-2	CASSLESKSGELFF	TGTGCCAGCAGCTTAGAGAGTAAAAGCGGGGAGCTGTTTTTT
TRBV5-1	few	TRBD1	TRBJ2-7	CASSYGHDRGSYYEQYF	TGCGCCAGCAGCTACGGCCATGACAGGGGGTCATACTACGAGCAGTACTTC
TRBV12-5	few	-	TRBJ2-3	CASAGLTDTQYF	TGTGCTAGTGCGGGACTCACAGATACGCAGTATTTT
TRBV6-1	few	TRBD1	TRBJ1-1	CAVFPPQGAGTEAFF	TGTGCCGTGTTTCCCCCACAGGGGGCAGGAACTGAAGCTTTCTTT
TRBV10-3	-	TRBD1	TRBJ1-1	CAIRGTGGPNTEAFF	TGTGCCATCAGGGGGACAGGGGGGCCGAACACTGAAGCTTTCTTT
TRBV10-1	-	-	TRBJ2-2	CASSEYRNTGELFF	TGCGCCAGCAGTGAGTACAGGAACACCGGGGAGCTGTTTTTT
TRBV24-1	-	TRBD1	TRBJ2-1	CATSDSRTGWSEQFF	TGTGCCACCAGTGATTCTAGGACAGGGTGGTCGGAGCAGTTCTTC
TRBV7-9	few	-	TRBJ1-1	CASSLSPNEAFF	TGTGCCAGCAGCTTATCTCCCAATGAAGCTTTCTTT
TRBV5-1	-	-	TRBJ1-1	CASSLLPIRTLTAMNTEAFF	TGCGCCAGCAGCTTGTTGCCCATTAGAACTTTGACAGCCATGAACACTGAAGCTTTCTTT
TRBV4-3	few	TRBD2	TRBJ2-1	CASSRKLAGYNNEQFF	TGCGCCAGCAGCCGGAAACTAGCGGGGTATAACAATGAGCAGTTCTTC
TRBV4-2	-	-	TRBJ2-5	CASSQEKVTGGGETQYF	TGTGCCAGCAGCCAAGAAAAGGTTACTGGCGGTGGTGAGACCCAGTACTTC
TRBV7-9	few	-	TRBJ2-7	CASSLAGQQYF	TGTGCCAGCAGCTTGGCGGGCCAGCAGTACTTC
TRBV12-3/TRBV12-4	few	-	TRBJ1-5	CASSASTKQPQHF	TGTGCCAGCAGTGCCTCCACGAAACAGCCCCAGCATTTT
TRBV12-3/TRBV12-4	many	TRBD1	TRBJ1-5	CASRLQGPGTPQHF	TGTGCCAGCAGGCTACAGGGGCCCGGGACGCCCCAGCATTTT
TRBV7-9	-	TRBD1	TRBJ2-5	CASSPTRGLFETQYF	TGTGCCAGCAGCCCTACCAGGGGGCTCTTTGAGACCCAGTACTTC
TRBV19	-	-	TRBJ1-2	CASSTAAGYTF	TGTGCCAGTAGTACTGCAGCTGGCTACACCTTC